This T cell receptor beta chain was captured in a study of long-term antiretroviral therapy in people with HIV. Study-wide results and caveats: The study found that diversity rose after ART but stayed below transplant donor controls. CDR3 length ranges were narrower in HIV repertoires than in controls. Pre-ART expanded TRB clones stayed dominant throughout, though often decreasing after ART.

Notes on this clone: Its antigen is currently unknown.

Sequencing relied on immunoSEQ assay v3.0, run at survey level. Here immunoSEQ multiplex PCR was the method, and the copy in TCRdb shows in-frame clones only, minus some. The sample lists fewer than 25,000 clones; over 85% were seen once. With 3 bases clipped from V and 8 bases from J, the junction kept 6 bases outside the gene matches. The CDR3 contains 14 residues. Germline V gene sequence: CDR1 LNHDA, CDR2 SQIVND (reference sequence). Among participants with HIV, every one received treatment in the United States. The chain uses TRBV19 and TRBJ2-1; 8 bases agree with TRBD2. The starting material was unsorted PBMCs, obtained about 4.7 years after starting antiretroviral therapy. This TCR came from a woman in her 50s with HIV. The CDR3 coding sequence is TGTGCCAGTAGTATCTACGGGAGGGAATATGAGCAGTTCTTC. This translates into CASSIYGREYEQFF.